One sample yielded the 15 T cell receptor beta chains listed below, sequenced in a study of blood T cell repertoires in COVID-19. Only in-frame clones appear in the TCRdb table, and some are missing; sequencing was by immunoSEQ multiplex PCR. The sample lists over 250,000 clones; around 90% were seen once. The source material was peripheral blood. The receptor source for this set is a woman aged 40 to 49 who had recovered from COVID-19.

The chain uses TRBV10-3 and TRBJ2-7, with TRBD1 as a possible D gene (6 bases). CDR1 and CDR2 from the germline V gene are ENHRY and SYGVKD. The V and J ends lost 4 bases and 4 bases respectively, with 8 bases between them. The CDR3 spans 12 residues. The CDR3: CAISGTDYEQYF. In DNA form, the CDR3 reads TGTGCCATCAGTGGGACAGATTACGAGCAGTACTTC.

This sequence joins TRBV5-1 and TRBJ2-4; TRBD2 matches 14 bases. Per the germline V gene, CDR1 is SGHRS and CDR2 is YFSETQ. This CDR3 comprises 17 residues. Trimming removed 0 bases from V and 8 bases from J; junction bases left unmatched: 7. This chain's CDR3 is CASSLAGTSGSGYIQYF. In DNA form, the CDR3 reads TGCGCCAGCAGCTTGGCCGGGACTAGCGGGAGTGGGTACATTCAGTACTTC.

V is TRBV10-3 and J is TRBJ2-7; the D gene is possibly TRBD2 (7 bases). This CDR3 spans 17 amino acids. Between the trimmed V and J ends, which lost 6 bases and 1 base, there was a span of 22 bases. Germline V gene data show CDR1 as ENHRY and CDR2 as SYGVKD. CDR3 sequence reads: CAIRGGPGAKGSYEQYF. The CDR3 nucleotides are TGTGCCATCAGGGGGGGGCCGGGGGCTAAGGGGTCCTACGAGCAGTACTTC.

This chain uses TRBV12-3 or TRBV12-4 with TRBJ1-2; D remains unclear. The CDR3 spans 11 residues. Trimming took 5 bases from V and 2 from J, leaving 3 bases between them. The CDR3 sequence is CASSRNYGYTF. CDR3 nucleotide sequence: TGTGCCAGCAGTCGGAACTATGGCTACACCTTC.

The rearrangement joins TRBV4-3 to TRBJ1-4, with D perhaps TRBD1 (5 bases). This CDR3 is 16 amino acids long. The V and J ends lost 3 bases and 5 bases respectively, with 16 bases between them. The germline V gene encodes CDR1 LGHNA and CDR2 YSLEER. The CDR3 spells CASSQGGEGQNEKLFF. CDR3 bases: TGCGCCAGCAGCCAGGGGGGGGAGGGGCAGAATGAAAAACTGTTTTTT.

This chain uses TRBV7-9 with TRBJ2-1; the match to TRBD2 covers 8 bases. V lost 5 bases and J lost 8; bases outside the gene matches: 8. The CDR3 has 14 amino acids. The V gene's germline CDR1 is SEHNR and CDR2 FQNEAQ (reference sequence). In DNA form, the CDR3 reads TGTGCCAGCAGCCGGGAGGGAGGGCCCTATGAGCAGTTCTTC. Translating it yields CASSREGGPYEQFF.

The rearrangement links TRBV6-2 or TRBV6-3 to TRBJ2-3; 13 nucleotides line up with TRBD2. This CDR3 is built from 18 residues. V gave up 4 bases and J gave up 5 bases; unmatched junction bases: 12. The germline gives CDR1 MNHEY, CDR2 SVGEGT. The CDR3 DNA is TGTGCCAGCAGTTTCCGCCCACCGGGACTAGCGGGAAAAGATACGCAGTATTTT. Translation: CASSFRPPGLAGKDTQYF.

The V and J genes are TRBV11-1 and TRBJ1-2, with TRBD1 identical over 10 bases. Germline V gene data show CDR1 as SGHAT and CDR2 as FQDESV (reference sequence). This CDR3 comprises 15 residues. V lost 4 bases and J lost 5; bases outside the gene matches: 7. The CDR3 is CASSSQTGGSYGYTF. In DNA form, the CDR3 reads TGTGCCAGCAGCTCCCAGACAGGGGGCAGTTATGGCTACACCTTC.

The chain employs TRBV7-2 and TRBJ1-1; TRBD1 is a possible D gene (5 bases). V gave up 0 bases and J gave up 5 bases, with 10 bases separating them. Germline V gene data show CDR1 as SGHTA and CDR2 as FQGNSA. CDR3 length equals 14 residues. The CDR3 DNA reads TGTGCCAGCAGCTTAGCAGGGGAGGATACTGAAGCTTTCTTT. Translating gives CASSLAGEDTEAFF.

V gene TRBV6-5 combines with J gene TRBJ1-2; D is uncertain. The V end lost 5 bases, the J end lost 5 bases, and 15 bases lay between the germline ends. Germline values: CDR1 MNHEY, CDR2 SVGAGI. There are 14 residues in the CDR3. CDR3 amino acids: CASSPSSRGYGYTF. Written as DNA, the CDR3 is TGTGCCAGCAGTCCCTCCAGTCGCGGGTATGGCTACACCTTC.

The chain has TRBV28 and TRBJ2-2; D may be TRBD2 (6 bases). The V gene lost 5 bases and the J gene lost 5 bases, with 18 bases spanning the gap. Germline CDR1 MDHEN, CDR2 SYDVKM. The CDR3 is made up of 16 amino acids. The CDR3 region is CASSPWEVPGTGELFF. The CDR3 DNA sequence: TGTGCCAGCAGTCCCTGGGAGGTACCGGGGACCGGGGAGCTGTTTTTT.

The chain recombines TRBV19 with TRBJ1-1; 7 bases match TRBD1. With 5 bases clipped from V and 10 bases from J, the junction kept 7 bases outside the gene matches. The CDR3 runs to 12 residues. The germline V gene has CDR1 LNHDA and CDR2 SQIVND (reference sequence). The CDR3 DNA reads TGTGCCAGTAGTCGGCAGGGGGTTGGAGCTTTCTTT. This translates into CASSRQGVGAFF.

The chain employs TRBV9 and TRBJ1-2; maybe TRBD1 (6 bases). The CDR3 consists of 21 residues. Germline CDR1 SGDLS, CDR2 YYNGEE. Trimming removed 3 bases from V and 1 base from J, with 31 bases in between. The CDR3 here is CASSARGGGGLRGPHNYGYTF. DNA for the CDR3: TGTGCCAGCAGCGCACGGGGGGGCGGTGGTCTCCGAGGCCCCCATAACTATGGCTACACCTTC.

V is TRBV4-1 and J is TRBJ1-1; no reliable D call. Trimming pared 0 bases from V and 1 base from J, leaving 6 bases between. CDR1 MGHRA and CDR2 YSYEKL come from the germline V gene. This CDR3 contains 14 residues. The CDR3 loop reads CASSQDWANTEAFF. In DNA form, the CDR3 reads TGCGCCAGCAGCCAAGATTGGGCGAACACTGAAGCTTTCTTT.

The chain employs TRBV28 and TRBJ2-4; 10 positions agree with TRBD1. J was trimmed by 1 base and V by 2 bases; bases with no gene match: 5. The CDR3 consists of 17 residues. Germline V gene data show CDR1 as MDHEN and CDR2 as SYDVKM. Written as DNA, the CDR3 is TGTGCCAGCAGTTTACCGACAGGGGGCATCGCCAAAAACATTCAGTACTTC. Its translation is CASSLPTGGIAKNIQYF.